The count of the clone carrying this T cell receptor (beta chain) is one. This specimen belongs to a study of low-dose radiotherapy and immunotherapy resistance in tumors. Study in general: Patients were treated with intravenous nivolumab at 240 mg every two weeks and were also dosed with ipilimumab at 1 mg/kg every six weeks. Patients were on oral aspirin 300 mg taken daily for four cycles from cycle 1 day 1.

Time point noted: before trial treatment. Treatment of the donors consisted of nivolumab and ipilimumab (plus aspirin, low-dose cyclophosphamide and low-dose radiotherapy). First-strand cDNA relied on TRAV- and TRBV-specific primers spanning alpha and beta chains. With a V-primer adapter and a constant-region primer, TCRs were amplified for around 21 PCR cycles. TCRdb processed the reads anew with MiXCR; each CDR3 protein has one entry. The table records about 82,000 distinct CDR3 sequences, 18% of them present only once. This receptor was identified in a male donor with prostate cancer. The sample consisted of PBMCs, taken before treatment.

CDR3 sequence (DNA): TGTGCCAGCAGTGTCTTGACAGGGTTCGAGCAGTACTTC. Encoded protein: CASSVLTGFEQYF. V gene TRBV6-1 combines with J gene TRBJ2-7, with 7 bases identical to TRBD1. CDR1 MNHNS and CDR2 SASEGT come from the germline V gene. This CDR3 comprises 13 residues. The V segment lost 4 bases and the J segment 6 bases; nucleotides outside the gene matches: 6.